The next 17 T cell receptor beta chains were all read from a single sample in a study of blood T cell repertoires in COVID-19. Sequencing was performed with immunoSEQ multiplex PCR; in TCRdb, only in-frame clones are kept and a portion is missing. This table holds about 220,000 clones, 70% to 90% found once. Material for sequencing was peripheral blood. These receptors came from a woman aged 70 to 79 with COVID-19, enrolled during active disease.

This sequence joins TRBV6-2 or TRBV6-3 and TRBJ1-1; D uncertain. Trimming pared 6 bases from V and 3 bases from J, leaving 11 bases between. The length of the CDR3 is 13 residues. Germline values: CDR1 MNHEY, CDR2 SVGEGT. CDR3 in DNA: TGTGCCAGCAGGTACGGCTCCTACACTGAAGCTTTCTTT. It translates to CASRYGSYTEAFF.

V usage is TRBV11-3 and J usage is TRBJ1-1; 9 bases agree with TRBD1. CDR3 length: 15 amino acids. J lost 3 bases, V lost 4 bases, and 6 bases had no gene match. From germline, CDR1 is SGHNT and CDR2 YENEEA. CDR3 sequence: CASSSLQGADTEAFF. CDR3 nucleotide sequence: TGTGCCAGCAGCTCACTACAGGGGGCAGACACTGAAGCTTTCTTT. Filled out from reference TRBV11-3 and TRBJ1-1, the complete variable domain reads EAGVVQSPRYKIIEKKQPVAFWCNPISGHNTLYWYLQNLGQGPELLIRYENEEAVDDSQLPKDRFSAERLKGVDSTLKIQPAELGDSAVYLCASSSLQGADTEAFFGQGTRLTVV.

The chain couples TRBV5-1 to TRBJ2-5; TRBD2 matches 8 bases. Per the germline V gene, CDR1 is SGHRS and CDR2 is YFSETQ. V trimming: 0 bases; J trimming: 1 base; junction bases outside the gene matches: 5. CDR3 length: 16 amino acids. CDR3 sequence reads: CASSLAGGGGQETQYF. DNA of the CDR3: TGCGCCAGCAGCTTGGCCGGGGGGGGCGGCCAAGAGACCCAGTACTTC.

The CDR3 coding sequence is TGTGTGATGGAGCGCTACAATGAGCAGTTCTTC. It is translated as CVMERYNEQFF. This chain connects TRBV30 to TRBJ2-1, with D unresolved. Germline V gene data show CDR1 as GTSNPN and CDR2 as SVGIG (reference sequence). The CDR3 loop spans 11 amino acids.

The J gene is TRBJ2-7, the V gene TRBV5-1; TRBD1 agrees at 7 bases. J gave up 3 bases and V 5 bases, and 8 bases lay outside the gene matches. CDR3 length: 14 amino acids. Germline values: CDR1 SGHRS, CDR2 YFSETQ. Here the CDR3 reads CASRPGQTYYEQYF. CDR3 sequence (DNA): TGCGCCAGCAGGCCGGGACAGACATACTACGAGCAGTACTTC.

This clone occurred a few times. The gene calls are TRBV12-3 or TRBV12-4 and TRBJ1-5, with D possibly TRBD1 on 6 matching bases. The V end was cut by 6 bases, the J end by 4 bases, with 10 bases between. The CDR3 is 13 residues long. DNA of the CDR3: TGTGCCAGCAGCCGCGACAGGAATCAGCCCCAGCATTTT. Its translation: CASSRDRNQPQHF.

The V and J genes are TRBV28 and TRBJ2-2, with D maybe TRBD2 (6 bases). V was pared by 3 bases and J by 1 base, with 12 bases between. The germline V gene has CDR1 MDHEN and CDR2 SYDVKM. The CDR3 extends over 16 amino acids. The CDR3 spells CASSFGASENTGELFF. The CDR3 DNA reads TGTGCCAGCAGTTTCGGGGCTAGCGAGAACACCGGGGAGCTGTTTTTT.

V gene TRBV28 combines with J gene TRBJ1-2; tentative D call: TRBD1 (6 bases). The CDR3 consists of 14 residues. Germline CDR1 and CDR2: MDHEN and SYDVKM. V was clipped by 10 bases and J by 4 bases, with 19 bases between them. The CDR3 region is CATRPLDRLYGYTF. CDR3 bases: TGTGCCACCCGGCCCCTGGACAGACTCTATGGCTACACCTTC.

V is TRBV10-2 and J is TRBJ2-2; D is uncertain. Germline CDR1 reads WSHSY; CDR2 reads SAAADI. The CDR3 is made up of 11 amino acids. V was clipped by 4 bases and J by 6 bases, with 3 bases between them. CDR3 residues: CASSAPGELFF. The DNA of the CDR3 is TGCGCCAGCAGTGCTCCCGGGGAGCTGTTTTTT.

The CDR3 protein is CASSPAGTDTQYF. In DNA, the CDR3 is TGTGCCAGCAGCCCCGCGGGCACAGATACGCAGTATTTT. The chain couples TRBV7-3 to TRBJ2-3; D is unresolved. Germline CDR1 and CDR2: SGHTA and FQGTGA. The V end was cut by 5 bases, the J end by 1 base, with 7 bases between. CDR3 length: 13 amino acids.

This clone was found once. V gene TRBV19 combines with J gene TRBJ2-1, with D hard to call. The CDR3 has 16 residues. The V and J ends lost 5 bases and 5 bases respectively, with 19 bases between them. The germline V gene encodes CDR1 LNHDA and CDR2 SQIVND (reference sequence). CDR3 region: CASSYAVSPLDNEQFF. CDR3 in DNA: TGTGCCAGTAGTTACGCGGTATCTCCTTTGGACAATGAGCAGTTCTTC.

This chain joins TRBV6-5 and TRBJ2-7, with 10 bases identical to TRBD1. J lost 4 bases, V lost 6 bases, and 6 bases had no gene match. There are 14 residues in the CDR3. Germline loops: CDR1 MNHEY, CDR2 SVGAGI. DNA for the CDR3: TGTGCCAGCAGCGCCGGGACAGGGGTTTACGAGCAGTACTTC. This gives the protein CASSAGTGVYEQYF.

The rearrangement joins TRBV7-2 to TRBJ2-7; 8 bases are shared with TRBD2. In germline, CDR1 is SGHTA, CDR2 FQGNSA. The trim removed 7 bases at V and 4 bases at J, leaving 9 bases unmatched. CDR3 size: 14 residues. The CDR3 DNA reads TGTGCCAGCAACTCTGGACTAGCCGGTTACGAGCAGTACTTC. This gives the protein CASNSGLAGYEQYF. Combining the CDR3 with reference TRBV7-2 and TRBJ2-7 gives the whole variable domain GAGVSQSPSNKVTEKGKDVELRCDPISGHTALYWYRQSLGQGLEFLIYFQGNSAPDKSGLPSDRFSAERTGGSVSTLTIQRTQQEDSAVYLCASNSGLAGYEQYFGPGTRLTVT.

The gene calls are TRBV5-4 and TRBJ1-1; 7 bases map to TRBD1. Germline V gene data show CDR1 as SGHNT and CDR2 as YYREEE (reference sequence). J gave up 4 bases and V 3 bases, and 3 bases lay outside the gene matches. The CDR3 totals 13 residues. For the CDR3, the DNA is TGTGCCAGCAGCTCTCCAGGGGGCACTGAAGCTTTCTTT. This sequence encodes CASSSPGGTEAFF.

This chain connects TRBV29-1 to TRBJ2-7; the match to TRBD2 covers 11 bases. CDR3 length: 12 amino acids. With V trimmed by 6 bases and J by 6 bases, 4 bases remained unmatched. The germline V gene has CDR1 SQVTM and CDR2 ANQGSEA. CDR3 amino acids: CSVATSGTEQYF. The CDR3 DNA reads TGCAGCGTAGCGACTAGCGGGACCGAGCAGTACTTC.

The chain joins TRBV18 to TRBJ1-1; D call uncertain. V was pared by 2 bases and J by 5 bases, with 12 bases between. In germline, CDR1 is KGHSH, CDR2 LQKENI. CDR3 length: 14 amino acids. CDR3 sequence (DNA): TGTGCCAGCTCACCAGGTGTGGAGGGTACTGAAGCTTTCTTT. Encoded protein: CASSPGVEGTEAFF.

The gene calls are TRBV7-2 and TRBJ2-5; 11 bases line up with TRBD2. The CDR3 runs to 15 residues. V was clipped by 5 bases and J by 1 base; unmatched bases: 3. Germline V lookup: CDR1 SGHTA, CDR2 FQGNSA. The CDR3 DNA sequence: TGTGCCAGCAGCCTGACTAGCGGGATCCAAGAGACCCAGTACTTC. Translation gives CASSLTSGIQETQYF.